This T cell receptor beta chain was captured in a study of OX40 agonist ivuxolimab in advanced cancers. Findings and limits, study-wide: More expanded clones were found, on average, in CD8+ than in CD4+ T cells.

Profiling relied on immunoSEQ multiplex PCR, and the TCRdb table lists in-frame clones only, not all of them. The sample records around 100,000 clones, roughly 89% being singletons. Note on this clone: Its antigen is unknown.

Trimming took off 7 bases at V and 3 bases at J, with 10 bases between the two ends. CDR1 and CDR2 from the germline V gene are DFQATT and SNEGSKA (reference sequence). The CDR3 totals 11 residues. The chain couples TRBV20-1 to TRBJ2-7; D is perhaps TRBD1 (6 bases). The specimen was CD4+ or CD8+ T cells sorted from blood, collected in a trial of the OX40 agonist ivuxolimab. The TCR originated in an adult with an advanced solid tumor such as melanoma, head and neck, liver or kidney cancer. DNA for the CDR3: TGCAGTGTCCAGGACAGCTACGAGCAGTACTTC. It specifies CSVQDSYEQYF.